This entry is about one TCR beta chain. The sample comes from a study of blood T cell repertoires in COVID-19. Trimming at V came to 2 bases and at J to 3 bases, leaving 3 bases not matched to a gene. Germline V CDR1 and CDR2: MNHEY, SVGAGI. The CDR3 is made up of 14 amino acids. Assay used: immunoSEQ multiplex PCR; TCRdb lists only in-frame clones, some missing. Of about 58,000 clones in the sample, 78% were seen once. This sequence joins TRBV6-5 and TRBJ1-2; 7 bases line up with TRBD1. What was sequenced was peripheral blood. This TCR was recovered from a human donor in a cohort sampled during active COVID-19. The CDR3: CASSYLGQYYGYTF. In DNA form, the CDR3 reads TGTGCCAGCAGTTACCTGGGACAGTACTATGGCTACACCTTC.